The source of this T cell receptor beta chain is a study of technical replicates of blood from a handful of donors. The protocol was immunoSEQ multiplex PCR, while the TCRdb copy is restricted to in-frame clones and leaves out a portion. Among some 77,000 clones listed, about 90% were seen once. The CDR3 length is 15 residues. J gave up 1 base and V 3 bases, and 5 bases lay outside the gene matches. CDR1 is SNHLY and CDR2 is FYNNEI in the germline V gene. The specimen sequenced was T cells isolated from PBMCs. The sequence derives from a human donor in good health. This sequence joins TRBV2 and TRBJ1-2, with 7 bases aligning to TRBD1. The CDR3 here is CASSDEGQYNYGYTF. CDR3 coding DNA: TGTGCCAGCAGTGATGAGGGACAGTATAACTATGGCTACACCTTC.